This T cell receptor beta chain comes out of a study of T cell responses to AZD1222 COVID-19 vaccine. About the research overall: Second-dose timings of about 4 or about 12 weeks were pooled.

The CDR3 has 14 amino acids. CDR1 is SGHTA and CDR2 is FQGTGA in the germline V gene. The V gene lost 4 bases and the J gene lost 7 bases, with 13 bases spanning the gap. As regards this clone: Antigen unknown.

Study-wide results and limits: Only after the peak T cell response were repertoires sampled. The sample set comprised mostly white British donors with more females, and clonal diversity was possibly underestimated.

The method was immunoSEQ multiplex PCR; TCRdb's version includes in-frame clones alone and lacks a portion of them. The data contain 90,000 or so clones, approximately 90% of them singletons. The V and J genes are TRBV7-3 and TRBJ2-2; D is possibly TRBD2 (5 bases). The sequencing used peripheral blood, collected on day 0 of AZD1222 vaccination. The origin of this receptor is an adult in good health. CDR3 sequence: CASSSGIPGGELFF. In DNA form, the CDR3 reads TGTGCCAGCAGCTCCGGGATTCCCGGCGGGGAGCTGTTTTTT.